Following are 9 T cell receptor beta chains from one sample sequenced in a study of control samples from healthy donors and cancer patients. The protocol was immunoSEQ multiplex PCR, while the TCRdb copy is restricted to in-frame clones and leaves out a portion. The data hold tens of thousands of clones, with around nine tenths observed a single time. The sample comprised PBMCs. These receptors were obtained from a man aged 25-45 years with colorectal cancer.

In nucleotides, the CDR3 is TGCGCCAGCAGCCAACGTTCGGGACAGGGGTACGAGCAGTACTTC. This codes for CASSQRSGQGYEQYF. The V gene is TRBV4-3, the J gene TRBJ2-7; 10 bases align to TRBD1. CDR1 is LGHNA and CDR2 is YSLEER in the germline V gene. The V and J ends lost 2 bases and 4 bases, in that order; junction bases with no gene match: 5. The CDR3 is made up of 15 amino acids.

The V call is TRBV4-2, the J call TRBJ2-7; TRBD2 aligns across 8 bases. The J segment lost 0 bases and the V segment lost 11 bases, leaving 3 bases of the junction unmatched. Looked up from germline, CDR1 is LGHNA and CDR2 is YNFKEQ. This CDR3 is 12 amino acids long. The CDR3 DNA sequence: TGTGCCTCCGGGACTAGCTCCTACGAGCAGTACTTC. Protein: CASGTSSYEQYF.

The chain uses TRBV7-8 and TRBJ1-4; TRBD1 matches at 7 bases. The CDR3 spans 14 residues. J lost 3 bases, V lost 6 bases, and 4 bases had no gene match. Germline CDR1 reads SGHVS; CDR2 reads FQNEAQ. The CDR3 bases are TGTGCCAGCAGAAACACAGGGGCTAATGAAAAACTGTTTTTT. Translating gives CASRNTGANEKLFF. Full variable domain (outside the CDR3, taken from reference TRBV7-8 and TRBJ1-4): GAGVSQSPRYKVAKRGQDVALRCDPISGHVSLFWYQQALGQGPEFLTYFQNEAQLDKSGLPSDRFFAERPEGSVSTLKIQRTQQEDSAVYLCASRNTGANEKLFFGSGTQLSVL.

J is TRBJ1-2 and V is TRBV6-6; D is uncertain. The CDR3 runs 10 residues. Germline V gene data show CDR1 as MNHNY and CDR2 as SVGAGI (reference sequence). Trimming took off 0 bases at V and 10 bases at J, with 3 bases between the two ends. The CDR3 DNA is TGTGCCAGCAGTTACTCTACCTACACCTTC. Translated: CASSYSTYTF.

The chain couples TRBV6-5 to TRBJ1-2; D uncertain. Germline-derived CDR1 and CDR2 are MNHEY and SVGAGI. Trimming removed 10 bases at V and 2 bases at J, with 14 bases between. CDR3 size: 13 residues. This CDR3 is CAIRADSNYGYTF. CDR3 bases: TGTGCCATTCGCGCAGACTCAAACTATGGCTACACCTTC.

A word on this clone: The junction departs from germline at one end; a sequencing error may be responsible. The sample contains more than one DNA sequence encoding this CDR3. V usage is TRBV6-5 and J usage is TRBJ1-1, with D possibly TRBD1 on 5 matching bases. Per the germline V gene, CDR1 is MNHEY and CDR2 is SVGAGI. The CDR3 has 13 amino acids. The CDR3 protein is CASSRSGSTEAFF. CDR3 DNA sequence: TGTGCCAGCAGTAGATCAGGGAGCACTGAAGCTTTCTTC.

The CDR3 here is CASSQEGVTEAFF. In DNA form, the CDR3 reads TGTGCCAGCAGCCAAGAGGGGGTCACTGAAGCTTTCTTT. The chain carries TRBV14 and TRBJ1-1; D may be TRBD1 (5 bases). This CDR3 has 13 residues. Trimming removed 0 bases at V and 4 bases at J, with 6 bases between. The V gene's germline CDR1 is SGHDN and CDR2 FVKESK.

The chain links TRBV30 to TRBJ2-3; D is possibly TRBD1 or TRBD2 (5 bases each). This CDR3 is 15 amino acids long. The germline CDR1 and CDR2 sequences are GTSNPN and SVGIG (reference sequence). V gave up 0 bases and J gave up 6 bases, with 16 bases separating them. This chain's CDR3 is CAWSVRGGIKDTQYF. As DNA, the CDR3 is TGTGCCTGGAGTGTACGTGGGGGAATAAAGGATACGCAGTATTTT.

The CDR3 region has the DNA TGTGCCAGCAGTTTTTTTCTGAACACTGAAGCTTTCTTT. This gives the protein CASSFFLNTEAFF. The V and J genes are TRBV12-3 or TRBV12-4 and TRBJ1-1; D unclear. V lost 3 bases to trimming and J lost 0 bases, with 5 bases between them. The CDR3 contains 13 residues.